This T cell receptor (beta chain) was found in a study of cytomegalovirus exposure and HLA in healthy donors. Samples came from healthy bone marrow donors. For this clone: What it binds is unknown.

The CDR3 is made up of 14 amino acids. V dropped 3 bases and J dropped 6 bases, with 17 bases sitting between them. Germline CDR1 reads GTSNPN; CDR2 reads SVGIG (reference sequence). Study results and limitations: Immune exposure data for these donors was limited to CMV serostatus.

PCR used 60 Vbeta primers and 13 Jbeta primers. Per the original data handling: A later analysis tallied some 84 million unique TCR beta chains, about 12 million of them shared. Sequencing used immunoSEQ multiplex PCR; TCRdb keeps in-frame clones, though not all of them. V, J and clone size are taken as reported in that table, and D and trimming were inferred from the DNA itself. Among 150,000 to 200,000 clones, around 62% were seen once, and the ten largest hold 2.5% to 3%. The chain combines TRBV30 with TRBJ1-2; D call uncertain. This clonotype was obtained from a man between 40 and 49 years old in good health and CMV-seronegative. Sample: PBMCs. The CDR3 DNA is TGTGCCTGGAGGGGAATCCGCCGGGGTGATGGCTACACCTTC. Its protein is CAWRGIRRGDGYTF.